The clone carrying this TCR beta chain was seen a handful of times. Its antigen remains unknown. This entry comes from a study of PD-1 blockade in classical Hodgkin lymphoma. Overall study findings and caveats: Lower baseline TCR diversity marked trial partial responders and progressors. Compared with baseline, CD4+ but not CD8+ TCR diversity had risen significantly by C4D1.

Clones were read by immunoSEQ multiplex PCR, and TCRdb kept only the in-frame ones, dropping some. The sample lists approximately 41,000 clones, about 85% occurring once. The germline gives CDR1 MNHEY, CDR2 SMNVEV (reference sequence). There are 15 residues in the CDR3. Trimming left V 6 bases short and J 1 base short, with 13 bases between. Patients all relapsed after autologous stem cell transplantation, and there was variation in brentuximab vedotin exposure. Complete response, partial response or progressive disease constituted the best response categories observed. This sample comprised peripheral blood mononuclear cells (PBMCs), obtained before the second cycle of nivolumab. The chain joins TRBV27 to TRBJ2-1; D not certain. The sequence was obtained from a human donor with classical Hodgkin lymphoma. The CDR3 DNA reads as TGTGCCAGCAGCCCCCAGGTTTTGTCCTACAATGAGCAGTTCTTC. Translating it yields CASSPQVLSYNEQFF.